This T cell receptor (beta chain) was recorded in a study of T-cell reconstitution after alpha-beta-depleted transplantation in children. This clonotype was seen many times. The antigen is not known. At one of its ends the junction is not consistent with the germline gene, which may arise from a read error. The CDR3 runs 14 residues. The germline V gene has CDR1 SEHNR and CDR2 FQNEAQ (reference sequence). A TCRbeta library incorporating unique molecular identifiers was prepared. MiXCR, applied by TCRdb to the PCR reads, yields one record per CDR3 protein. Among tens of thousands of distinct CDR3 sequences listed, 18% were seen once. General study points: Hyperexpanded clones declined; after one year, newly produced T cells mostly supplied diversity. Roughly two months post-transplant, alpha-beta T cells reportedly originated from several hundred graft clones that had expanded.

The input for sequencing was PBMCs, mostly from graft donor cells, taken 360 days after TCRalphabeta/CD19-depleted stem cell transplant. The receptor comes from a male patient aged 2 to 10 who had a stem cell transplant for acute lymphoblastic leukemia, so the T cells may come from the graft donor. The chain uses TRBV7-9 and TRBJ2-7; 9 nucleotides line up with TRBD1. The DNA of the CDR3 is TGTGCCATCAGCGCAGAGACAGGGGGCTACGAGCAGTACTTC. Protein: CAISAETGGYEQYF.